Listed here are 8 T cell receptor beta chains from one sample, sequenced in a study of blood T cell repertoires in COVID-19 (dated by TCRdb to 2020 to 2021). Library prep was done by the immunoSEQ multiplex PCR assay. Not all clones reach the TCRdb copy of this immuneACCESS table, which keeps in-frame sequences only. Checked studies attribute under half of the gap to unresolved V genes and leave the rest unexplained. The sample contains around 300,000 clones, 80% to 90% of them found a single time. Together, the top ten hold under 6% of the sample. Sample: PBMCs or T cells enriched from blood (not recorded which). These receptors all stem from a young man who had recovered from COVID-19.

In this sample, this clone turned up once. V usage is TRBV6-1 and J usage is TRBJ1-1, with 9 bases that match TRBD1. This CDR3 is 12 amino acids long. From germline, CDR1 is MNHNS and CDR2 SASEGT. Trimming cost V 10 bases and J 2 bases; bases outside gene matches: 2. The CDR3 is CATGQGNTEAFF. CDR3 coding DNA: TGTGCCACGGGACAGGGAAACACTGAAGCTTTCTTT.

The chain uses TRBV24-1 and TRBJ2-1; D might be TRBD1 (7 bases). The CDR3 totals 14 residues. V lost 5 bases to trimming and J lost 3 bases, with 10 bases between them. Germline CDR1 and CDR2: KGHDR and SFDVKD. The CDR3 DNA is TGTGCCACCAGTGGCGGGACAGACTACAATGAGCAGTTCTTC. Protein: CATSGGTDYNEQFF.

This chain connects TRBV21-1 to TRBJ2-1; the table's D call, TRBD2, was not checked against the DNA. TRBV21-1 corresponds to a pseudogene. The CDR3 extends over 16 amino acids. The CDR3 region is CASSKVEERVRNEQFF. CDR3 DNA: TGTGCCAGCAGCAAAGTTGAGGAGCGGGTGAGGAATGAGCAGTTCTTC.

The chain is built from TRBV24-1 and TRBJ2-2; 7 bases are a match to TRBD1. Losses at the gene ends were 0 bases for V and 1 base for J; bases not matched to a gene: 1. The CDR3 totals 16 residues. Germline CDR1 reads KGHDR; CDR2 reads SFDVKD. In DNA, the CDR3 is TGTGCCACCAGTGATTTGACAGGGGTGAACACCGGGGAGCTGTTTTTT. Amino acid sequence: CATSDLTGVNTGELFF.

The V and J genes are TRBV19 and TRBJ1-5; tentatively, D is TRBD1 (6 bases). Germline V gene data show CDR1 as LNHDA and CDR2 as SQIVND (reference sequence). The CDR3 loop spans 15 amino acids. Trimming pared 2 bases from V and 5 bases from J, leaving 13 bases between. The DNA for the CDR3 is TGTGCCAGTAGTATAAGGGGGTTCGACGATCAGCCCCAGCATTTT. As protein: CASSIRGFDDQPQHF.

The J gene is TRBJ2-1, the V gene TRBV21-1; no check of the table's D call, TRBD2, against the DNA was made. TRBV21-1 represents a pseudogene. The CDR3 is made up of 16 amino acids. CDR3 sequence reads: CASSKKGLAGHNEQFF. The CDR3 nucleotides are TGTGCCAGCAGCAAAAAGGGACTAGCGGGGCACAATGAGCAGTTCTTC.

The chain links TRBV15 to TRBJ2-1; 9 bases fit TRBD1. The CDR3 has 17 residues. V shed 5 bases and J 4 bases; nucleotides not matched to a gene: 12. Germline V gives CDR1 LNHNV, CDR2 YYDKDF (reference sequence). The CDR3 DNA is TGTGCCACCAGCCCACGAAAGACAGGGGGACTGTACAATGAGCAGTTCTTC. This encodes CATSPRKTGGLYNEQFF.

This clone appeared a few times. The V gene is TRBV7-6, the J gene TRBJ1-4, with D possibly matching TRBD1 (5 bases). Trimming removed 1 base at V and 5 bases at J, with 29 bases between. Germline CDR1 reads SGHVS; CDR2 reads FNYEAQ. This CDR3 contains 21 residues. This chain's CDR3 is CASSLVPMPPMNRMLNEKLFF. DNA for the CDR3: TGTGCCAGCAGCTTAGTCCCAATGCCACCTATGAACAGGATGTTAAATGAAAAACTGTTTTTT.